Sequencing of this T cell receptor (beta chain) was carried out in a study of vaccination effects on CD4 cells after COVID-19. Study-wide background: Specimens were obtained from a couple of convalescent patients 16 days and one week prior to vaccination. The study, taken as a whole, reports: For convalescents, most of the spike-reactive clones seen post-vaccine were new vaccine-induced clones.

This clone was recorded a few times. Antigen specificity is unknown. Produced via immunoSEQ multiplex PCR; TCRdb's table is partial and in-frame only. The sample yields tens of thousands of clones, over 60% seen once. Sequencing was preceded by expansion of antigen-specific CD4+ T cells with viral peptide pools in the ViraFEST assay. After roughly ten days in culture, the CD4+ T cells were isolated. This individual tested PCR-positive for SARS-CoV-2 infection between March and December 2020. A density of about 2 million PBMC per well was used; these cells were cultured with 10 IU/ml IL-2 and about 9.4 ug/ml peptides. Half-medium changes using IL-2 medium occurred on days 3 and 7. Trimming left V 6 bases short and J 10 bases short, with 10 bases between. The V gene's germline CDR1 is MNHNY and CDR2 SVGAGI (reference sequence). CDR3 length: 12 residues.

The TCR was taken from a human donor who had a prior SARS-CoV-2 infection. The chain links TRBV6-6 to TRBJ1-6; D is undetermined. The specimen comprised CD4+ T cells from PBMCs cultured with HCoV-NL63 spike peptides, sampled before COVID-19 vaccination. CDR3 loop: CASRGFESPLHF. For the CDR3, the DNA is TGTGCCAGCAGGGGGTTCGAGTCACCCCTCCACTTT.